These 17 T cell receptor beta chains came from one sample sequenced in a study of T cell responses to AZD1222 COVID-19 vaccine. Generated by immunoSEQ multiplex PCR, the TCRdb table keeps only in-frame clones and is missing some. The data hold about 120,000 clones, with roughly 93% observed a single time. The starting material was peripheral blood, obtained on day 0 of AZD1222 vaccination. The receptors originated from an adult in good health.

The chain couples TRBV28 to TRBJ1-1, with D possibly being TRBD1 (6 bases). The CDR3 spans 14 residues. Trimming removed 5 bases from V and 3 bases from J, with 13 bases in between. CDR1 and CDR2 from the germline V gene are MDHEN and SYDVKM. The CDR3 nucleotides read TGTGCCAGCAGTATGCAGGGGTGGTACACTGAAGCTTTCTTT. This gives the protein CASSMQGWYTEAFF. Complete variable domain (other parts from reference TRBV28 and TRBJ1-1): DVKVTQSSRYLVKRTGEKVFLECVQDMDHENMFWYRQDPGLGLRLIYFSYDVKMKEKGDIPEGYSVSREKKERFSLILESASTNQTSMYLCASSMQGWYTEAFFGQGTRLTVV.

The chain is built from TRBV3-1 (or the pseudogene TRBV3-2) and TRBJ2-3; D is uncertain. Per germline, CDR1 LGHDT and CDR2 YNNKEL (reference sequence). V was trimmed by 3 bases and J by 6 bases, leaving 13 bases between them. This CDR3 contains 14 residues. CDR3 nucleotides: TGTGCCAGCAGCCAGGTTGTTAGCCCGGATACGCAGTATTTT. This codes for CASSQVVSPDTQYF.

This clone was recorded once. The chain has TRBV7-8 and TRBJ2-3; TRBD2 matches 8 bases. With 4 bases clipped from V and 0 bases from J, the junction kept 6 bases outside the gene matches. Germline-derived CDR1 and CDR2 are SGHVS and FQNEAQ. The CDR3 covers 16 residues. Here the CDR3 reads CASSSSAGASTDTQYF. DNA for the CDR3: TGTGCCAGCAGCTCATCAGCGGGAGCAAGCACAGATACGCAGTATTTT.

The chain employs TRBV24-1 and TRBJ2-3, with D perhaps TRBD2 (6 bases). The CDR3 has 15 residues. Trimming took 6 bases from V and 2 from J, leaving 14 bases between them. Germline V lookup: CDR1 KGHDR, CDR2 SFDVKD. The chain's CDR3 is CATSTRGDPTDTQYF. CDR3 coding DNA: TGTGCCACCAGTACCCGCGGGGATCCCACAGATACGCAGTATTTT.

This rearrangement joins TRBV15 to TRBJ2-1; the D gene is possibly TRBD2 (5 bases). The germline CDR1 and CDR2 sequences are LNHNV and YYDKDF (reference sequence). V shed 4 bases and J shed 12 bases, with 13 bases lying between them. The CDR3 is 12 residues long. The CDR3 DNA reads as TGTGCCACCAGCACAGCTACACTAGGGCAGTTCTTC. Translation gives CATSTATLGQFF.

V usage is TRBV5-4 and J usage is TRBJ1-1; the D is unclear. The CDR3 contains 12 residues. The germline gives CDR1 SGHNT, CDR2 YYREEE (reference sequence). V dropped 4 bases and J dropped 11 bases, with 15 bases sitting between them. This CDR3 is CASSRDTSRAFF. In nucleotides, the CDR3 is TGTGCCAGCAGCCGCGACACCTCCCGGGCTTTCTTT.

This chain connects TRBV19 to TRBJ1-1; D possibly corresponds to TRBD1 (6 bases). Trimming shortened V by 3 bases and J by 0 bases, and 11 bases separated the two germline ends. The germline gives CDR1 LNHDA, CDR2 SQIVND (reference sequence). This CDR3 comprises 15 residues. The CDR3 spells CASSMTGTLNTEAFF. DNA of the CDR3: TGTGCCAGTAGTATGACAGGTACCCTGAACACTGAAGCTTTCTTT.

This clone was observed once. The V gene is TRBV20-1, the J gene TRBJ1-1, with no clear D. The CDR3 consists of 12 residues. Per the germline V gene, CDR1 is DFQATT and CDR2 is SNEGSKA (reference sequence). V dropped 3 bases and J dropped 4 bases, with 9 bases sitting between them. The CDR3, as DNA: TGCAGTGCTAGTCCCCACGGCACTGAAGCTTTCTTT. This translates into CSASPHGTEAFF.

V is TRBV6-5 and J is TRBJ2-3; no definite D call. Per germline, CDR1 MNHEY and CDR2 SVGAGI. V lost 7 bases, J lost 5 bases, and 13 bases lay in between. This CDR3 has 13 residues. CDR3 in DNA: TGTGCCAGCAATCCCTCCGGTGGAGATACGCAGTATTTT. It translates to CASNPSGGDTQYF.

This sequence joins TRBV2 and TRBJ1-6; D may be TRBD1 (5 bases). Germline V CDR1 and CDR2: SNHLY, FYNNEI. CDR3 length: 15 amino acids. V gave up 5 bases and J gave up 6 bases, with 14 bases separating them. The CDR3 loop is CASSSPLGVNSPLHF. In DNA, the CDR3 is TGTGCCAGCAGTTCACCACTAGGGGTTAATTCACCCCTCCACTTT.

Here the CDR3 reads CASSPPSPRQVGSYNEQFF. The CDR3 DNA sequence: TGTGCCAGCTCACCACCCTCACCGCGACAGGTGGGCTCCTACAATGAGCAGTTCTTC. V usage is TRBV18 and J usage is TRBJ2-1; weak D call: TRBD1 (6 bases). The V gene's germline CDR1 is KGHSH and CDR2 LQKENI. The CDR3 contains 19 residues. V was trimmed by 0 bases and J by 0 bases, leaving 18 bases between them.

The rearrangement uses TRBV10-1 and TRBJ2-1; the D gene is possibly TRBD1 (6 bases). V shed 0 bases and J shed 8 bases, with 17 bases lying between them. CDR3 length: 16 amino acids. Germline-derived CDR1 and CDR2 are WNHNN and SYGVQD (reference sequence). This chain's CDR3 is CASSESTPRGNDEQFF. The CDR3 region has the DNA TGCGCCAGCAGTGAGTCGACACCTAGGGGGAACGATGAGCAGTTCTTC.

This clone was seen only a few times. The V and J genes are TRBV7-9 and TRBJ2-7; 7 nucleotides agree with TRBD1. The CDR3 totals 14 residues. Trimming removed 5 bases from V and 2 bases from J; junction bases left unmatched: 6. Germline V lookup: CDR1 SEHNR, CDR2 FQNEAQ (reference sequence). The CDR3 sequence: CASSRSGQTYEQYF. CDR3 DNA sequence: TGTGCCAGCAGCCGCTCGGGACAGACCTACGAGCAGTACTTC.

The J gene is TRBJ2-7, the V gene TRBV15, with a weak D call TRBD2 (5 bases). The germline gives CDR1 LNHNV, CDR2 YYDKDF (reference sequence). The CDR3 covers 12 residues. Trimming took 11 bases from V and 5 from J, leaving 16 bases between them. The DNA for the CDR3 is TGTGCCGCCGGGCCCGTTAGCGACGAGCAGTACTTC. Translated, it gives CAAGPVSDEQYF.

The chain employs TRBV27 and TRBJ1-4; D perhaps matches TRBD1 (6 bases). Germline V gene lookup returns CDR1 MNHEY and CDR2 SMNVEV (reference sequence). The CDR3 sequence is 15 residues long. V was pared by 4 bases and J by 0 bases, with 9 bases between. This CDR3 is CASSYRAATNEKLFF. CDR3 nucleotide sequence: TGTGCCAGCAGTTACAGGGCAGCAACTAATGAAAAACTGTTTTTT.

This chain joins TRBV28 and TRBJ1-4; D not resolved. Germline loops: CDR1 MDHEN, CDR2 SYDVKM. The ends were cut back, 7 bases at V and 8 bases at J, with 20 bases in the middle. The CDR3 contains 15 residues. CDR3 loop: CASTPLRGWEEKLFF. CDR3 coding DNA: TGTGCCAGCACCCCACTCCGGGGTTGGGAGGAAAAACTGTTTTTT.

The CDR3 here is CASSKDFTVVGEIEETQYF. The DNA for the CDR3 is TGTGCCAGCAGCAAAGATTTTACTGTGGTAGGGGAAATAGAGGAGACCCAGTACTTC. This chain connects TRBV21-1 to TRBJ2-5; the table assigns TRBD1, which was not confirmed against the DNA. TRBV21-1 is shown as a pseudogene. The CDR3 has 19 amino acids.